Following are 27 T cell receptor beta chains from one sample sequenced in a study of T-cell reconstitution after alpha-beta-depleted transplantation in children. This sample's TCRbeta library carried unique molecular identifier barcodes. A single record per CDR3 protein comes from TCRdb applying MiXCR to the PCR reads. The profile shows 500,000 to 650,000 distinct CDR3 sequences, 10% to 15% of them singletons. This sample comprised PBMCs, mostly from graft donor cells, obtained 360 days after TCRalphabeta/CD19-depleted stem cell transplant. These receptor sequences come from a male patient between 5 and 17 years old who had a stem cell transplant for acute myeloid leukemia, so the T cells may come from the graft donor.

This clonotype was observed a handful of times. The chain recombines TRBV12-3 or TRBV12-4 with TRBJ2-2; TRBD2 is a possible D gene (6 bases). Trimming took off 3 bases at V and 1 base at J, with 9 bases between the two ends. This CDR3 comprises 15 residues. For the CDR3, the DNA is TGTGCCAGCAGTTTTCATAGCGGGAACACCGGGGAGCTGTTTTTT. It translates to CASSFHSGNTGELFF.

The chain carries TRBV21-1 and TRBJ2-7; TRBD1 is the table's D call and was not checked against the DNA. TRBV21-1 is shown as a pseudogene. The CDR3 is made up of 15 amino acids. The CDR3 nucleotides are TGTGCCAGCAGCAAACTCCCGGGACAGGGCTACGAGCAGTACTTC. Translating it yields CASSKLPGQGYEQYF.

The chain is built from TRBV4-3 and TRBJ2-2, with 11 bases identical to TRBD2. V trimming: 0 bases; J trimming: 8 bases; junction bases outside the gene matches: 8. Germline CDR1 reads LGHNA; CDR2 reads YSLEER. The CDR3 covers 17 residues. The CDR3 DNA is TGCGCCAGCAGCCAAGATTTGGGACTAGCGGTGGAGGGGGAGCTGTTTTTT. This gives the protein CASSQDLGLAVEGELFF.

This rearrangement joins TRBV6-2 or TRBV6-3 to TRBJ2-7; 7 positions agree with TRBD1. CDR3 size: 14 residues. CDR1 and CDR2 from the germline V gene are MNHEY and SVGEGT. The V gene end was trimmed by 0 bases and the J gene end by 6 bases; junction bases not matched to a gene: 5. CDR3 nucleotides: TGTGCCAGCAGTTACTCGAGACAGGGAACCGAGCAGTACTTC. This encodes CASSYSRQGTEQYF.

This clonotype was seen repeatedly, ten times or more. This sequence joins TRBV15 and TRBJ2-1; D is perhaps TRBD2 (6 bases). Germline CDR1 is LNHNV and CDR2 is YYDKDF (reference sequence). V was pared by 3 bases and J by 7 bases, with 28 bases between. The CDR3 totals 19 residues. Here the CDR3 DNA reads TGTGCCACCAGCAGCCCCCTCGCGGGAATCTCTACTACGGGGAATGAGCAGTTCTTC. The encoded protein is CATSSPLAGISTTGNEQFF. The variable domain in full, completed from reference TRBV15 and TRBJ2-1, reads DAMVIQNPRYQVTQFGKPVTLSCSQTLNHNVMYWYQQKSSQAPKLLFHYYDKDFNNEADTPDNFQSRRPNTSFCFLDIRSPGLGDTAMYLCATSSPLAGISTTGNEQFFGPGTRLTVL.

This clonotype appeared many times. This chain links TRBV18 with TRBJ2-1, with D unresolved. This CDR3 contains 13 residues. Trimming shortened V by 0 bases and J by 10 bases, and 10 bases separated the two germline ends. CDR1 and CDR2 from the germline V gene are KGHSH and LQKENI. CDR3 protein: CASSPPAGREQFF. The DNA for the CDR3 is TGTGCCAGCTCACCACCGGCAGGCAGGGAGCAGTTCTTC.

This chain uses TRBV7-2 with TRBJ2-5, with TRBD2 identical over 9 bases. This CDR3 comprises 15 residues. CDR1 SGHTA and CDR2 FQGNSA come from the germline V gene. With 3 bases clipped from V and 3 bases from J, the junction kept 5 bases outside the gene matches. CDR3 sequence: CASSLTRLAEETQYF. Written as DNA, the CDR3 is TGTGCCAGCAGCTTGACCCGACTAGCGGAAGAGACCCAGTACTTC. The variable domain in full, completed from reference TRBV7-2 and TRBJ2-5, reads GAGVSQSPSNKVTEKGKDVELRCDPISGHTALYWYRQSLGQGLEFLIYFQGNSAPDKSGLPSDRFSAERTGGSVSTLTIQRTQQEDSAVYLCASSLTRLAEETQYFGPGTRLLVL.

The genes are TRBV20-1 and TRBJ2-7; the match to TRBD2 covers 12 bases. CDR1 and CDR2 from the germline V gene are DFQATT and SNEGSKA (reference sequence). J lost 5 bases, V lost 5 bases, and 7 bases had no gene match. This CDR3 has 14 residues. CDR3 nucleotide sequence: TGCAGTGCTCGGACTAGCGGGATGGTTGACGAGCAGTACTTC. This translates into CSARTSGMVDEQYF.

This chain joins TRBV12-3 or TRBV12-4 and TRBJ2-1; 12 nucleotides align to TRBD2. V lost 7 bases, J lost 7 bases, and 5 bases stayed unmatched. This CDR3 has 14 residues. CDR3 coding DNA: TGTGCCAGCAAGACTAGCGGGAGTTTTAATGAGCAGTTCTTC. Protein: CASKTSGSFNEQFF.

The chain has TRBV24-1 and TRBJ2-7; TRBD1 matches 9 bases. CDR1 and CDR2 (germline): KGHDR, SFDVKD. CDR3 length equals 15 residues. Trimming took 2 bases from V and 3 from J; bases not matched to a gene: 4. CDR3 bases: TGTGCCACCAGTGATTCGGACAGGGGAGGCTACGAGCAGTACTTC. This encodes CATSDSDRGGYEQYF.

In its sample, this clonotype was seen many times. The J gene is TRBJ2-6, the V gene TRBV5-6; D remains ambiguous. Germline V gene data show CDR1 as SGHDT and CDR2 as YYEEEE. The germline V and J ends were trimmed by 0 bases and 1 base, with 8 bases remaining between them. CDR3 length: 16 residues. The CDR3 DNA reads TGTGCCAGCAGCTTGGCCATTTCTTCTGGGGCCAACGTCCTGACTTTC. Its translation is CASSLAISSGANVLTF.

This sequence joins TRBV27 and TRBJ2-3, with 12 bases aligning to TRBD2. The CDR3 covers 15 residues. V lost 6 bases and J lost 2; bases outside the gene matches: 3. Germline V gene sequence: CDR1 MNHEY, CDR2 SMNVEV (reference sequence). The CDR3 reads CASRTSGGYTDTQYF. The CDR3 DNA sequence: TGTGCCAGCAGGACTAGCGGGGGCTACACAGATACGCAGTATTTT.

This clonotype was counted at least ten times. This sequence joins TRBV28 and TRBJ2-7, with D uncertain. The CDR3 runs 12 residues. Germline V lookup: CDR1 MDHEN, CDR2 SYDVKM. Trimming left V 3 bases short and J 3 bases short, with 6 bases between. The CDR3 DNA reads TGTGCCAGCAGTTTGCGGCACTACGAGCAGTACTTC. Translated, it gives CASSLRHYEQYF.

The chain employs TRBV10-3 and TRBJ2-1, with D possibly TRBD1 on 5 matching bases. The germline V gene has CDR1 ENHRY and CDR2 SYGVKD. The CDR3 has 13 residues. The V gene lost 6 bases and the J gene lost 5 bases, with 11 bases spanning the gap. The CDR3 sequence is CAIREQVNNEQFF. CDR3 coding DNA: TGTGCCATCAGAGAACAGGTCAACAATGAGCAGTTCTTC.

This clonotype came up a few times. The genes are TRBV5-1 and TRBJ2-3; 7 bases line up with TRBD1. Trimming cost V 3 bases and J 6 bases; bases outside gene matches: 13. This CDR3 has 16 residues. From germline, CDR1 is SGHRS and CDR2 YFSETQ. CDR3 coding DNA: TGCGCCAGCAGCTCCCGAACAGGGGTAGATATTGATACGCAGTATTTT. This sequence encodes CASSSRTGVDIDTQYF.

This clonotype was recorded a few times. At one boundary the junction diverges from the germline segment, which might be a read error. The chain carries TRBV15 and TRBJ1-4; tentative D call: TRBD1 (5 bases). The CDR3 loop spans 15 amino acids. From germline, CDR1 is LNHNV and CDR2 YYDKDF (reference sequence). CDR3 bases: TGTGCCACCAGCAGAGGCCAATCCGGGGGGATCCGAACCCTTTTT. Its translation is CATSRGQSGGIRTLF.

The V call is TRBV15, the J call TRBJ1-5; TRBD1 might be the D (5 bases). The CDR3 runs 13 residues. V was shortened by 5 bases and J by 4 bases, with 9 bases between the two germline ends. The germline gives CDR1 LNHNV, CDR2 YYDKDF (reference sequence). CDR3 residues: CATSPGLNQPQHF. The CDR3 DNA reads as TGTGCCACCAGCCCGGGACTGAATCAGCCCCAGCATTTT. Full variable domain (outside the CDR3, taken from reference TRBV15 and TRBJ1-5): DAMVIQNPRYQVTQFGKPVTLSCSQTLNHNVMYWYQQKSSQAPKLLFHYYDKDFNNEADTPDNFQSRRPNTSFCFLDIRSPGLGDTAMYLCATSPGLNQPQHFGDGTRLSIL.

There are a few counts of this clonotype. A junction boundary mismatches the germline segment, possibly from a read error. The chain carries TRBV7-7 and TRBJ2-1; D is unclear. CDR3 length: 15 amino acids. Germline CDR1 is SSHAT and CDR2 is FNYEAQ (reference sequence). DNA of the CDR3: TGTGCTAGCAGCTCAGACCGGTCGACGGACAATGAGCAGTTCTTC. Translated, it gives CASSSDRSTDNEQFF.

The V gene is TRBV7-3, the J gene TRBJ2-1, with 9 positions matching TRBD2. The germline V gene encodes CDR1 SGHTA and CDR2 FQGTGA. V shed 5 bases, J shed 7 bases, and the junction held 9 bases outside the gene matches. CDR3 length: 15 amino acids. The CDR3 loop is CASSPLAGRRNEQFF. The CDR3 nucleotides are TGTGCCAGCAGCCCTCTAGCGGGACGCCGAAATGAGCAGTTCTTC.

The table lists this clonotype with a few counts. The rearrangement links TRBV27 to TRBJ2-3, with TRBD2 matching 14 bases. CDR1 and CDR2 from the germline V gene are MNHEY and SMNVEV (reference sequence). After removal of 5 bases from V and 3 bases from J, the junction contained 10 bases not matched to a gene. The CDR3 runs to 18 residues. CDR3 in amino acids: CASSPESTSGRATDTQYF. The DNA for the CDR3 is TGTGCCAGCAGTCCCGAATCGACTAGCGGGAGGGCTACAGATACGCAGTATTTT.

The chain uses TRBV12-3 or TRBV12-4 and TRBJ2-5; D uncertain. This CDR3 spans 16 amino acids. Trimming pared 5 bases from V and 2 bases from J, leaving 18 bases between. The CDR3 reads CASSLTLTPVQETQYF. DNA for the CDR3: TGTGCCAGCAGTCTTACTTTGACTCCGGTTCAAGAGACCCAGTACTTC.

This clonotype has ten or more counts. The chain employs TRBV28 and TRBJ2-3; D could derive from TRBD1 or TRBD2 (6 bases each). This CDR3 is 14 amino acids long. CDR1 is MDHEN and CDR2 is SYDVKM in the germline V gene. With 5 bases removed from V and 3 bases from J, the gap between germline ends came to 12 bases. CDR3 nucleotides: TGTGCCAGCAGTCCCGGGGGCAGGACAGATACGCAGTATTTT. It codes for CASSPGGRTDTQYF.

This clonotype was recorded a few times. V and J are TRBV11-3 and TRBJ2-3; 7 bases are shared with TRBD1. The trim removed 5 bases at V and 2 bases at J, leaving 13 bases unmatched. The CDR3 loop spans 17 amino acids. The germline V gene has CDR1 SGHNT and CDR2 YENEEA. CDR3 residues: CASSTRDSPAYTDTQYF. The CDR3 region has the DNA TGTGCCAGCAGCACTCGGGACAGTCCAGCTTACACAGATACGCAGTATTTT.

V gene TRBV20-1 combines with J gene TRBJ2-7, with TRBD1 identical over 8 bases. V lost 1 base, J lost 4 bases, and 6 bases stayed unmatched. CDR1 DFQATT and CDR2 SNEGSKA come from the germline V gene (reference sequence). The length of the CDR3 is 14 residues. DNA of the CDR3: TGCAGTGCTAGAGCCCCGGACAGGGTATACGAGCAGTACTTC. Encoded protein: CSARAPDRVYEQYF.

This clonotype was found a few times. The V and J genes are TRBV9 and TRBJ1-4; D remains ambiguous. The V gene's germline CDR1 is SGDLS and CDR2 YYNGEE. The CDR3 spans 15 residues. V lost 3 bases and J 4 bases, leaving 13 bases between the germline ends. The CDR3, as DNA: TGTGCCAGCAGCGCCGCGGAACAGCATAATGAAAAACTGTTTTTT. This sequence encodes CASSAAEQHNEKLFF.

This clonotype was recorded a few times. The chain combines TRBV9 with TRBJ2-2; no firm D call. This CDR3 spans 16 amino acids. The ends were cut back, 1 base at V and 5 bases at J, with 15 bases in the middle. The germline CDR1 and CDR2 sequences are SGDLS and YYNGEE. DNA of the CDR3: TGTGCCAGCAGCGTACGTCCCCCCAAGAGGACCGGGGAGCTGTTTTTT. This sequence encodes CASSVRPPKRTGELFF. Full variable domain (rest looked up from reference TRBV9 and TRBJ2-2): DSGVTQTPKHLITATGQRVTLRCSPRSGDLSVYWYQQSLDQGLQFLIQYYNGEERAKGNILERFSAQQFPDLHSELNLSSLELGDSALYFCASSVRPPKRTGELFFGEGSRLTVL.

This clonotype has only a few counts. The chain joins TRBV20-1 to TRBJ2-2; D uncertain. Germline CDR1 and CDR2: DFQATT and SNEGSKA (reference sequence). The V end lost 8 bases, the J end lost 7 bases, and 14 bases lay between the germline ends. This CDR3 comprises 12 residues. For the CDR3, the DNA is TGCAGTCGTAGGCGCTCGGGCGGGGAGCTGTTTTTT. This gives the protein CSRRRSGGELFF.